This T cell receptor (beta chain) appears in the sequencing data of a study of identical twins. Overall study findings and caveats: Zero-insertion analyses were open to partial confounding by invariant MAIT and iNKT cells. Monozygotic twin pairs showed more out-of-frame TCR alpha sharing than models estimated. Whereas memory repertoires showed no such difference, abundant cord blood beta clonotypes carried fewer insertions. Weaker excess twin sharing was seen among beta out-of-frame sequences.

TCRdb passed the 5' RACE reads through MiXCR, listing each CDR3 protein once. The sample comprises around 1.7 million distinct CDR3 sequences, around 29% of which are singletons, and 0.25% to 0.3% rests with the top ten. This clonotype was seen only a few times. The target antigen is unknown. The CDR3 extends over 17 amino acids. The V and J ends lost 4 bases and 0 bases, in that order; junction bases with no gene match: 5. The V gene's germline CDR1 is MGHDK and CDR2 SYGVNS. The sample comprised cord blood. The rearrangement uses TRBV25-1 and TRBJ1-4, with TRBD1 matching over 10 bases. This TCR was recovered from a newborn girl in good health. CDR3 DNA: TGTGCCAGCAGTGCGACAGGGGGCGATTCAACTAATGAAAAACTGTTTTTT. Translation: CASSATGGDSTNEKLFF.